This TCR beta chain was sequenced for a study of T cell responses to AZD1222 COVID-19 vaccine. Study-wide context: Pooling covered second doses at about 4 or about 12 weeks. Whole-study results and caveats: Among the donors, most were white British and more were female, and clonal diversity was possibly underestimated.

Of note for this clone: Its antigen is still unknown.

Using immunoSEQ multiplex PCR, the repertoire was profiled, and TCRdb retains in-frame clones only, with some absent. The sample records approximately 120,000 clones, 70% to 90% being singletons. The sample consisted of peripheral blood, taken on day 0 of AZD1222 vaccination. The clonotype was recovered from an adult in good health.

For the CDR3, the DNA is TGTGCCAGCAGTGACTCGGCGGGGAAGGCAGATACGCAGTATTTT. It specifies CASSDSAGKADTQYF. The chain joins TRBV6-4 to TRBJ2-3, with TRBD2 as a possible D gene (6 bases). Germline V gives CDR1 MRHNA, CDR2 SNTAGT. With 0 bases removed from V and 4 bases from J, the gap between germline ends came to 11 bases. This CDR3 is 15 amino acids long.